This passage covers 19 T cell receptor beta chains from one sample sequenced in a study of CD8+ T cells in alopecia areata. cDNA serving as the sequencing template came from extracted, reverse transcribed RNA. The table came from immunoSEQ multiplex PCR; TCRdb's copy has only in-frame clones and leaves some out. The top ten hold less than 8% of the sample, which has 150,000 or so clones, over 45% seen once. The sequencing sample was made of CD4+ T cells sorted from blood. The receptor source for this set is a human donor with alopecia areata.

This chain connects TRBV9 to TRBJ2-7, with 10 nucleotides matching TRBD2. The V segment lost 2 bases and the J segment 3 bases; nucleotides outside the gene matches: 5. CDR1 SGDLS and CDR2 YYNGEE come from the germline V gene. The CDR3 is 15 amino acids. CDR3 region: CASSVTGLADYEQYF. Here the CDR3 DNA reads TGTGCCAGCAGCGTGACAGGACTAGCGGACTACGAGCAGTACTTC.

V gene TRBV29-1 combines with J gene TRBJ2-3, with 10 bases matching TRBD2. Per the germline V gene, CDR1 is SQVTM and CDR2 is ANQGSEA. The ends lost 7 bases at V and 2 bases at J; junction bases unmatched: 6. The CDR3 is 14 amino acids. CDR3 nucleotide sequence: TGCAGCGGTAGCGGGAGGACCGACACAGATACGCAGTATTTT. It encodes CSGSGRTDTDTQYF.

The chain carries TRBV5-6 and TRBJ2-1; 11 bases fit TRBD2. Trimming removed 4 bases from V and 3 bases from J; junction bases left unmatched: 3. Germline V gene sequence: CDR1 SGHDT, CDR2 YYEEEE. The CDR3 spans 15 residues. The CDR3 spells CASSRLAGIYNEQFF. In DNA, the CDR3 is TGTGCCAGCAGCCGACTAGCGGGAATCTACAATGAGCAGTTCTTC.

A note on this clone: One end of the junction does not line up with germline, which may come from a read error. This chain uses TRBV29-1 with TRBJ2-2; TRBD1 is a possible D gene (6 bases). The CDR3 sequence is 13 residues long. Looked up from germline, CDR1 is SQVTM and CDR2 is ANQGSEA. CDR3 sequence (DNA): TGCAGCGTCGAAGGACAGTACACCGGGGAGCTGTTTTTT. It codes for CSVEGQYTGELFF.

This clone was counted a few times. This chain connects TRBV29-1 to TRBJ2-7; TRBD2 is a possible D gene (5 bases). The CDR3 is 11 amino acids. Trimming left V 4 bases short and J 3 bases short, with 7 bases between. Germline values: CDR1 SQVTM, CDR2 ANQGSEA. In nucleotides, the CDR3 is TGCAGCGTTGCCCGGGGCTACGAGCAGTACTTC. Translated, it gives CSVARGYEQYF.

This clone showed up just once. The chain is built from TRBV7-6 and TRBJ1-1, with D possibly TRBD1 on 5 matching bases. Germline CDR1 reads SGHVS; CDR2 reads FNYEAQ. V was clipped by 5 bases and J by 6 bases, with 10 bases between them. This CDR3 is built from 12 residues. For the CDR3, the DNA is TGTGCCAGCAGCCTCGGGGGGTCTGAAGCTTTCTTT. Protein: CASSLGGSEAFF. The variable domain in full, completed from reference TRBV7-6 and TRBJ1-1, reads GAGVSQSPRYKVTKRGQDVALRCDPISGHVSLYWYRQALGQGPEFLTYFNYEAQQDKSGLPNDRFSAERPEGSISTLTIQRTEQRDSAMYRCASSLGGSEAFFGQGTRLTVV.

Remarks on this clone: The sample contains more than one DNA sequence encoding this CDR3. The rearrangement links TRBV28 to TRBJ2-1; no firm D call. The CDR3 is 11 residues long. The V end was cut by 5 bases, the J end by 7 bases, with 6 bases between. Germline loops: CDR1 MDHEN, CDR2 SYDVKM. The CDR3 here is CASSLNNEQFF. DNA for the CDR3: TGTGCCAGCAGTCTGAATAATGAGCAGTTCTTC. Full variable domain (missing parts from reference TRBV28 and TRBJ2-1): DVKVTQSSRYLVKRTGEKVFLECVQDMDHENMFWYRQDPGLGLRLIYFSYDVKMKEKGDIPEGYSVSREKKERFSLILESASTNQTSMYLCASSLNNEQFFGPGTRLTVL.

The chain employs TRBV29-1 and TRBJ1-1, with no clear D. Per germline, CDR1 SQVTM and CDR2 ANQGSEA. CDR3 length equals 12 residues. V was shortened by 7 bases and J by 3 bases, with 12 bases between the two germline ends. This CDR3 reads CSAKEDYTEAFF. In DNA form, the CDR3 reads TGCAGCGCAAAAGAGGATTACACTGAAGCTTTCTTT.

The rearrangement uses TRBV2 and TRBJ2-1; D uncertain. Germline lookup yields CDR1 SNHLY and CDR2 FYNNEI. V lost 4 bases, J lost 2 bases, and 9 bases lay in between. There are 14 residues in the CDR3. The CDR3 DNA reads TGTGCCAGCAGTGTGCAGGTTACCTACAATGAGCAGTTCTTC. Residues: CASSVQVTYNEQFF.

The sample holds a few counts of this clone. The chain employs TRBV29-1 and TRBJ2-3; 7 bases fit TRBD1. This CDR3 is built from 13 residues. CDR1 and CDR2 from the germline V gene are SQVTM and ANQGSEA. J was trimmed by 0 bases and V by 5 bases; bases with no gene match: 2. CDR3 loop: CSVNRGSTDTQYF. Here the CDR3 DNA reads TGCAGCGTTAACAGGGGAAGCACAGATACGCAGTATTTT.

The chain couples TRBV11-2 to TRBJ1-4, with TRBD1 as a possible D gene (6 bases). Looked up from germline, CDR1 is SGHAT and CDR2 is FQNNGV. The germline V and J ends were trimmed by 4 bases and 3 bases, with 12 bases remaining between them. The length of the CDR3 is 15 residues. CDR3 sequence: CASSSLGAANEKLFF. CDR3 nucleotide sequence: TGTGCCAGCAGCTCCTTGGGGGCAGCTAATGAAAAACTGTTTTTT.

The rearrangement links TRBV30 to TRBJ1-2; D is unresolved. The CDR3 sequence is 13 residues long. Trimming removed 2 bases at V and 0 bases at J, with 7 bases between. Germline V lookup: CDR1 GTSNPN, CDR2 SVGIG (reference sequence). In DNA form, the CDR3 reads TGTGCCTGGAGTAACTCCGCTAACTATGGCTACACCTTC. Its protein is CAWSNSANYGYTF.

The V call is TRBV6-5, the J call TRBJ2-7; D is unresolved. Germline V gene sequence: CDR1 MNHEY, CDR2 SVGAGI. V lost 7 bases, J lost 4 bases, and 11 bases lay in between. The CDR3 runs 12 residues. In nucleotides, the CDR3 is TGTGCCAGCACGGCCGCAGGTTACGAGCAGTACTTC. It codes for CASTAAGYEQYF.

This clone has a handful of counts. V gene TRBV5-1 combines with J gene TRBJ2-7; the match to TRBD1 covers 9 bases. This CDR3 is built from 15 residues. J was trimmed by 5 bases and V by 0 bases; bases with no gene match: 6. Germline assignment: CDR1 SGHRS and CDR2 YFSETQ. The CDR3 here is CASSLETGGRHEQYF. The DNA of the CDR3 is TGCGCCAGCAGCTTGGAGACAGGGGGTAGACACGAGCAGTACTTC.

Note on this clone: At the DNA level, this CDR3 is encoded by other sequences in the same sample as well. The chain employs TRBV9 and TRBJ1-1; D call uncertain. The V and J ends lost 2 bases and 3 bases respectively, with 8 bases between them. The CDR3 has 13 residues. CDR1 and CDR2 from the germline V gene are SGDLS and YYNGEE. CDR3: CASSVYEDTEAFF. The CDR3 bases are TGTGCCAGCAGCGTGTATGAGGACACTGAAGCTTTCTTT. Supplemented by reference TRBV9 and TRBJ1-1, the full variable domain reads DSGVTQTPKHLITATGQRVTLRCSPRSGDLSVYWYQQSLDQGLQFLIQYYNGEERAKGNILERFSAQQFPDLHSELNLSSLELGDSALYFCASSVYEDTEAFFGQGTRLTVV.

V is TRBV5-1 and J is TRBJ2-1, with 13 bases aligning to TRBD2. The germline V gene has CDR1 SGHRS and CDR2 YFSETQ. Unmatched junction bases numbered 12, after V lost 4 bases and J lost 8 bases. The CDR3 is 17 residues long. Written as DNA, the CDR3 is TGCGCCAGCAGCCCCGGACTAGCGGGAGCTCGGATTCATGAGCAGTTCTTC. This gives the protein CASSPGLAGARIHEQFF.

DNA for the CDR3: TGTGCCAGCAGTTTGGACGGAAAGACGCAGTATTTT. Translation gives CASSLDGKTQYF. The J gene is TRBJ2-3, the V gene TRBV28; D remains unclear. CDR1 is MDHEN, CDR2 SYDVKM, per germline. Trimming took 3 bases from V and 9 from J, leaving 10 bases between them. The CDR3 consists of 12 residues.

The J gene is TRBJ2-7, the V gene TRBV2, with TRBD2 matching 12 bases. The CDR3 sequence is 13 residues long. Trimming took 10 bases from V and 3 from J; bases not matched to a gene: 4. Germline assignment: CDR1 SNHLY and CDR2 FYNNEI. The CDR3 region is CATQTSGGYEQYF. CDR3 in DNA: TGTGCCACCCAGACTAGCGGGGGCTACGAGCAGTACTTC.

This chain connects TRBV28 to TRBJ2-7; D might be TRBD2 (5 bases). V lost 6 bases and J 7 bases, leaving 22 bases between the germline ends. The CDR3 consists of 15 residues. CDR1 is MDHEN and CDR2 is SYDVKM in the germline V gene. Here the CDR3 reads CASRTPSLAYGEQYF. As DNA, the CDR3 is TGTGCCAGCAGAACGCCTAGCTTAGCCTACGGGGAGCAGTACTTC.